The 14 T cell receptor beta chains listed next were all sequenced from one sample in a study of Ad26.COV2.S vaccination and SARS-CoV-2 variants. This table comes from immunoSEQ multiplex PCR, and its TCRdb copy is limited to in-frame clones, with some not included. The profile shows 450,000 to 550,000 clones, roughly nine tenths of them singletons. The treatment denotes: roughly 20 received Ad26.COV2.S at low or high dose, single or two shots; 5 received placebo; per-sample allocation not given. Day 63 after the first injection of vaccine or placebo was the sampling time. Sequences were derived from peripheral blood, sampled in a trial of Ad26.COV2.S vaccine versus placebo. All receptors derive from a person aged 18 to 65 who received the Ad26.COV2.S COVID-19 vaccine or a placebo.

The rearrangement links TRBV21-1 to TRBJ2-1; TRBD2 is taken as the D call from the table, unchecked against the DNA. TRBV21-1 is labeled a pseudogene. There are 19 residues in the CDR3. In DNA, the CDR3 is TGTGCCAGCAGCAAAGCGAGCTACACTAGCGGGAGCTCCTACAATGAGCAGTTCTTC. Amino acid sequence: CASSKASYTSGSSYNEQFF.

The chain uses TRBV7-2 and TRBJ1-1, with D perhaps TRBD1 (5 bases). The CDR3 sequence is 15 residues long. The V gene's germline CDR1 is SGHTA and CDR2 FQGNSA. Trimming pared 0 bases from V and 4 bases from J, leaving 12 bases between. Here the CDR3 DNA reads TGTGCCAGCAGCTTAGCGGTAGGGGTCGGCACTGAAGCTTTCTTT. Translated, it gives CASSLAVGVGTEAFF.

The gene calls are TRBV10-3 and TRBJ1-1, with D possibly matching TRBD1 (5 bases). This CDR3 comprises 13 residues. CDR1 is ENHRY and CDR2 is SYGVKD in the germline V gene. Trimming cost V 7 bases and J 3 bases, with 12 bases left between them. CDR3 nucleotides: TGTGCCATCACTAGACAGAGCTACACTGAAGCTTTCTTT. Its protein product is CAITRQSYTEAFF.

This sequence joins TRBV27 and TRBJ1-2; 8 bases agree with TRBD1. The ends lost 4 bases at V and 8 bases at J; junction bases unmatched: 6. The CDR3 sequence is 13 residues long. Germline V CDR1 and CDR2: MNHEY, SMNVEV (reference sequence). CDR3 residues: CASSSQTGEGYTF. CDR3 coding DNA: TGTGCCAGCAGTTCCCAGACAGGGGAAGGCTACACCTTC.

The V and J genes are TRBV3-1 (or the pseudogene TRBV3-2) and TRBJ1-1, with 7 bases aligning to TRBD1. This CDR3 comprises 14 residues. V dropped 3 bases and J dropped 5; count of bases not matched to a gene: 6. From germline, CDR1 is LGHDT and CDR2 YNNKEL (reference sequence). CDR3 residues: CASSQRDRGTEAFF. In nucleotides, the CDR3 is TGTGCCAGCAGCCAGAGGGACAGAGGGACTGAAGCTTTCTTT.

The chain employs TRBV5-6 and TRBJ2-7; maybe TRBD2 (7 bases). Trimming pared 4 bases from V and 2 bases from J, leaving 19 bases between. The CDR3 consists of 16 residues. The germline gives CDR1 SGHDT, CDR2 YYEEEE. CDR3 residues: CASSPNAGDIAYEQYF. CDR3 sequence (DNA): TGTGCCAGCAGCCCTAATGCGGGGGACATCGCCTACGAGCAGTACTTC.

The chain uses TRBV19 and TRBJ1-4; TRBD1 matches at 7 bases. This CDR3 has 15 amino acids. With V trimmed by 3 bases and J by 7 bases, 8 bases remained unmatched. Germline CDR1 reads LNHDA; CDR2 reads SQIVND (reference sequence). The CDR3 loop is CASSIRQGFGEKLFF. For the CDR3, the DNA is TGTGCCAGTAGTATTCGACAGGGTTTCGGTGAAAAACTGTTTTTT.

The rearrangement joins TRBV7-2 to TRBJ2-1, with 10 bases identical to TRBD2. Per germline, CDR1 SGHTA and CDR2 FQGNSA. J lost 9 bases, V lost 5 bases, and 10 bases had no gene match. The CDR3 totals 15 residues. The CDR3 loop reads CASSPQAGGPAEQFF. The CDR3, as DNA: TGTGCCAGCAGCCCCCAAGCGGGAGGGCCCGCTGAGCAGTTCTTC.

The chain carries TRBV30 and TRBJ2-7; D might be TRBD2 (5 bases). V was pared by 0 bases and J by 2 bases, with 8 bases between. The CDR3 is 13 amino acids. Germline V CDR1 and CDR2: GTSNPN, SVGIG (reference sequence). Here the CDR3 reads CAWSVTTAYEQYF. The CDR3 DNA follows: TGTGCCTGGAGTGTGACTACTGCCTACGAGCAGTACTTC.

The chain couples TRBV28 to TRBJ2-7; TRBD1 is a possible D gene (6 bases). Trimming took off 3 bases at V and 3 bases at J, with 24 bases between the two ends. The CDR3 loop spans 18 amino acids. Germline V gene sequence: CDR1 MDHEN, CDR2 SYDVKM. The CDR3 protein is CASSFLLQNRVGGYEQYF. The CDR3 DNA sequence: TGTGCCAGCAGTTTTTTACTCCAGAACAGGGTAGGGGGCTACGAGCAGTACTTC.

The rearrangement links TRBV14 to TRBJ2-1; 10 bases match TRBD2. After removal of 3 bases from V and 5 bases from J, the junction contained 4 bases not matched to a gene. Per the germline V gene, CDR1 is SGHDN and CDR2 is FVKESK. This CDR3 is built from 15 residues. CDR3 nucleotides: TGTGCCAGCAGCCATCTCGGACTAGCGGACAATGAGCAGTTCTTC. It yields the protein CASSHLGLADNEQFF.

V usage is TRBV19 and J usage is TRBJ2-1, with 9 bases lining up with TRBD1. CDR1 and CDR2 from the germline V gene are LNHDA and SQIVND (reference sequence). With V trimmed by 4 bases and J by 5 bases, 6 bases remained unmatched. CDR3 size: 15 residues. The CDR3 sequence is CASSTPRDRDNEQFF. In DNA, the CDR3 is TGTGCCAGTAGTACCCCCCGGGACAGGGACAATGAGCAGTTCTTC.

This rearrangement joins TRBV28 to TRBJ2-3; perhaps D is TRBD1 or TRBD2 (5 bases each). The V end lost 5 bases, the J end lost 10 bases, and 13 bases lay between the germline ends. CDR3 length: 12 amino acids. Germline CDR1 MDHEN, CDR2 SYDVKM. Here the CDR3 reads CASSRGLEAQYF. Here the CDR3 DNA reads TGTGCCAGCAGTCGGGGCCTCGAGGCGCAGTATTTT.

The chain has TRBV4-3 and TRBJ1-1; D is possibly TRBD1 (6 bases). Trimming pared 4 bases from V and 4 bases from J, leaving 13 bases between. CDR1 is LGHNA and CDR2 is YSLEER in the germline V gene. This CDR3 comprises 14 residues. The chain's CDR3 is CASSPRGQPTEAFF. CDR3 DNA sequence: TGCGCCAGCAGCCCAAGAGGACAGCCCACTGAAGCTTTCTTT.